This TCR beta chain emerged from a study of T-cell memory formation after mild COVID-19. CDR3 length equals 16 residues. Per germline, CDR1 MNHNS and CDR2 SASEGT. V was shortened by 3 bases and J by 1 base, with 15 bases between the two germline ends. 5'RACE with constant-segment primers built TCRalpha and TCRbeta cDNA libraries with UMIs. TCRdb re-analysed the 5' RACE reads in MiXCR, keeping a single row per CDR3 protein. The sample records about 140,000 distinct CDR3 sequences, 20% to 25% being singletons. Sequencing was performed on PBMCs or a T cell subset sorted from them (not recorded which). The J gene is TRBJ1-1, the V gene TRBV6-1; D gene unclear. The sequence was collected from an adult woman who had mild COVID-19 (a few samples of this study predate the infection). Cell type and time point are not known. The CDR3 nucleotides are TGTGCCAGCAGTGATGAATATGACCCCAGGAACACTGAAGCTTTCTTT. Translating gives CASSDEYDPRNTEAFF.